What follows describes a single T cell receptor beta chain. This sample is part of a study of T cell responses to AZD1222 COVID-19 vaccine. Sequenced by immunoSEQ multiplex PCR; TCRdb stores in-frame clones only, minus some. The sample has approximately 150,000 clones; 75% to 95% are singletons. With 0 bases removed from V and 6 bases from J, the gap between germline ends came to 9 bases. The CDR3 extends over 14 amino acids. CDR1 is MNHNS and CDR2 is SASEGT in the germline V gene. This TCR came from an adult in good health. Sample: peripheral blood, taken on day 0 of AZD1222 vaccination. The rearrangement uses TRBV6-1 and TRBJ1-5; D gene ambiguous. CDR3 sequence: CASSEALWGQPQHF. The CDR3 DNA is TGTGCCAGCAGTGAAGCGCTTTGGGGTCAGCCCCAGCATTTT.